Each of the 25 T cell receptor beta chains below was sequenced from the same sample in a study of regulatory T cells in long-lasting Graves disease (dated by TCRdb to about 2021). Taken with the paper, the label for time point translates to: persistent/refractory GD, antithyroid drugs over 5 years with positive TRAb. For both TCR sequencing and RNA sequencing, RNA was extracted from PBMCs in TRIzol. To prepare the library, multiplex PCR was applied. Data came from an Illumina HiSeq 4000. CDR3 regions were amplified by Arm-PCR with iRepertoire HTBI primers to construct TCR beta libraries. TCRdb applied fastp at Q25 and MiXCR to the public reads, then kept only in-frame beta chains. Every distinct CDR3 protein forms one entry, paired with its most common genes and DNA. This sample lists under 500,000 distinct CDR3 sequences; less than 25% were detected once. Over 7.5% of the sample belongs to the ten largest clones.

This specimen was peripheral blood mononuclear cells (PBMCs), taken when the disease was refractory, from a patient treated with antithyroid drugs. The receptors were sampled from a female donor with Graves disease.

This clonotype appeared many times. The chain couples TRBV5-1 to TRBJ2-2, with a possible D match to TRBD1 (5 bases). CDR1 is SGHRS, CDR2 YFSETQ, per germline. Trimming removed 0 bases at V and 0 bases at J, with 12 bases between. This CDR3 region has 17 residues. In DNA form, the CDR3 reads TGCGCCAGCAGCTTGGTAGGGGCAGGAGCGAACACCGGGGAGCTGTTTTTT. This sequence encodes CASSLVGAGANTGELFF.

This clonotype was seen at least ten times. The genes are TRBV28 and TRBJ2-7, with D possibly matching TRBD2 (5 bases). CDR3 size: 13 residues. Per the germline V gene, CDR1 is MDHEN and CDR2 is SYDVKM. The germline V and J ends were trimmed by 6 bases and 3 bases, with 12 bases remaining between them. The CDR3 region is CASRRSGYYEQYF. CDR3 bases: TGTGCCAGCAGACGAAGCGGATACTACGAGCAGTACTTC.

The CDR3 coding sequence is TGTGCCAGTAGTACTAGAACAGTTAGTTATAGCAATCAGCCCCAGCATTTT. The encoded protein is CASSTRTVSYSNQPQHF. The chain employs TRBV19 and TRBJ1-5; D is unclear. The CDR3 is made up of 17 amino acids. The germline V gene has CDR1 LNHDA and CDR2 SQIVND (reference sequence). V lost 4 bases and J 0 bases, leaving 16 bases between the germline ends.

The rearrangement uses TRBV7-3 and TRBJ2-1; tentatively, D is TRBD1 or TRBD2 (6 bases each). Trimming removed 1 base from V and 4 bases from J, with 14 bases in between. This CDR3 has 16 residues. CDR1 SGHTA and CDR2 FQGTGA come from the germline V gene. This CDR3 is CASSLIRGDKYNEQFF. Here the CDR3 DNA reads TGTGCCAGCAGCTTAATCCGCGGGGACAAGTACAATGAGCAGTTCTTC. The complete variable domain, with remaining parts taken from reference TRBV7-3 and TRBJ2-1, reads GAGVSQTPSNKVTEKGKYVELRCDPISGHTALYWYRQSLGQGPEFLIYFQGTGAADDSGLPNDRFFAVRPEGSVSTLKIQRTERGDSAVYLCASSLIRGDKYNEQFFGPGTRLTVL.

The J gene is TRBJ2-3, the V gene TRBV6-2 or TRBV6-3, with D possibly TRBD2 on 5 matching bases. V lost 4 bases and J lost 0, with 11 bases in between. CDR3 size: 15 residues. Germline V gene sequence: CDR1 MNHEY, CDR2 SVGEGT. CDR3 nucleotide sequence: TGTGCCAGCAGTTCTATGGAGGCGAGCACAGATACGCAGTATTTT. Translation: CASSSMEASTDTQYF.

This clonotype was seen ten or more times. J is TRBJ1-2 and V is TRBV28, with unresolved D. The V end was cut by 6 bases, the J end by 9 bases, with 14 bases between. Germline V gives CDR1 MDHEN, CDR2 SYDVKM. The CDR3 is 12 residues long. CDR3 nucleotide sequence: TGTGCCAGCAGGACGGCTGGACGAAGCTACACCTTC. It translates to CASRTAGRSYTF.

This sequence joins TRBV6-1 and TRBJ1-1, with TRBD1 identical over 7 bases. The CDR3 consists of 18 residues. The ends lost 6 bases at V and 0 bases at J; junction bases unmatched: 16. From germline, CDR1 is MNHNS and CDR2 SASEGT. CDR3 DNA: TGTGCCAGCAGGCGGATGGGTCGGGACAGTTACATGAACACTGAAGCTTTCTTT. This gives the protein CASRRMGRDSYMNTEAFF.

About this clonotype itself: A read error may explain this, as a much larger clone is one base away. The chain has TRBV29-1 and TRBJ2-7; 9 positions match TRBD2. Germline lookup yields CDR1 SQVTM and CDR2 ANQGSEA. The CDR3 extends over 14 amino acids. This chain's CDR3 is CSVELASGTGEQCF. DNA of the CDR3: TGCAGCGTTGAGCTTGCTAGCGGGACGGGGGAGCAGTGCTTC.

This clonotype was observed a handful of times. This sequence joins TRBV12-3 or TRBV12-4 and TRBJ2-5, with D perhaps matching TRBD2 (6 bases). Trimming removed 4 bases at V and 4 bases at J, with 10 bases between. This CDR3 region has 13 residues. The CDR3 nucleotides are TGTGCCAGCAGTTACGCGGAGGGAGAGACCCAGTACTTC. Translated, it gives CASSYAEGETQYF.

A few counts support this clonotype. CDR3 bases: TGTGCCAGCAGTTTAACCATGGGGCCAGAAGCTTTCTTT. Residues: CASSLTMGPEAFF. The chain is built from TRBV27 and TRBJ1-1; D is perhaps TRBD1 (5 bases). Germline V lookup: CDR1 MNHEY, CDR2 SMNVEV (reference sequence). The ends were cut back, 2 bases at V and 8 bases at J, with 12 bases in the middle. The CDR3 is 13 amino acids.

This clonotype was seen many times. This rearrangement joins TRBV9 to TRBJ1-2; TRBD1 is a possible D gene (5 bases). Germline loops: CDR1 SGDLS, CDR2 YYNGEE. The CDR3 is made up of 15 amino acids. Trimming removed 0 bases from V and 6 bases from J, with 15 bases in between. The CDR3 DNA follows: TGTGCCAGCAGCGTAGGAGGGGAACCCAGGGATGGCTACACCTTC. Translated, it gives CASSVGGEPRDGYTF.

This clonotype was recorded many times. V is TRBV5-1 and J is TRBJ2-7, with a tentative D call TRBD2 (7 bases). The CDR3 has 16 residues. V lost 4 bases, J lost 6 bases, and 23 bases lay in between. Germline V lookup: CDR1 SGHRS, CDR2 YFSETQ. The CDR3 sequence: CASSADLHGGPREQYF. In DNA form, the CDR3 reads TGCGCCAGCAGCGCGGACTTACACGGGGGGCCACGCGAGCAGTACTTC.

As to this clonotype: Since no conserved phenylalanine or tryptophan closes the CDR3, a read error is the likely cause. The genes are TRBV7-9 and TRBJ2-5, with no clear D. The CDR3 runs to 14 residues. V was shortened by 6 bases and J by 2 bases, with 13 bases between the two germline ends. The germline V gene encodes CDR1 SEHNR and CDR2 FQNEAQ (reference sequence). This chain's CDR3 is CASRKELGQETQYS. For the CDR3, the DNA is TGTGCCAGCAGGAAAGAGTTGGGGCAAGAGACCCAGTACTCC.

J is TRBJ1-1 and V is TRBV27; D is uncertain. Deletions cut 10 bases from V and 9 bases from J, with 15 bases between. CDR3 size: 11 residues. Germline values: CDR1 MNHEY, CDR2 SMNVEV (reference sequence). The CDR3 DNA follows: TGTGCCACCCTGTTAGTTAGCCAAGCTTTCTTT. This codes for CATLLVSQAFF.

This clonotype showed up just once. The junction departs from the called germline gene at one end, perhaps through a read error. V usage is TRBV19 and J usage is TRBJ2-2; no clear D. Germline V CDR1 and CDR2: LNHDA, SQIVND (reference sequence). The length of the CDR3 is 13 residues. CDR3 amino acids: CASSAPKTGELFF. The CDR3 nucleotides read TGTGCCAGTAGTGCGCCGAAGACCGGGGAGCTGTTTTTT.

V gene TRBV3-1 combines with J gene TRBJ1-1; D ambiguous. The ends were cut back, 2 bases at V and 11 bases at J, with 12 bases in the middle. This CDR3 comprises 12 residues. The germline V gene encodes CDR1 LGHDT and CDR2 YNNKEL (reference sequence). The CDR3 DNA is TGTGCCAGCAGCCAATTGTTGGGGAGGGCTTTCTTT. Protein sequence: CASSQLLGRAFF.

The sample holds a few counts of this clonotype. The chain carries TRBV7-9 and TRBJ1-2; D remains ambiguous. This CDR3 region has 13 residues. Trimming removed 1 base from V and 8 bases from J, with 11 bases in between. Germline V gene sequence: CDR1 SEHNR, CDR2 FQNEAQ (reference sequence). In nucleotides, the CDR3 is TGTGCCAGCAGCTTAGAGGCACAATCGGGCTACACCTTC. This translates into CASSLEAQSGYTF.

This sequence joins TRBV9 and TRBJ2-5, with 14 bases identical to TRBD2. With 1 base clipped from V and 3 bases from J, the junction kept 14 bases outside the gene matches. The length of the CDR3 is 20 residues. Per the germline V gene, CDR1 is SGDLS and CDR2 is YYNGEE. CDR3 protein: CASSVTQTGTSGSREETQYF. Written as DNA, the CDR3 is TGTGCCAGCAGCGTAACACAAACCGGGACTAGCGGGAGCAGAGAAGAGACCCAGTACTTC.

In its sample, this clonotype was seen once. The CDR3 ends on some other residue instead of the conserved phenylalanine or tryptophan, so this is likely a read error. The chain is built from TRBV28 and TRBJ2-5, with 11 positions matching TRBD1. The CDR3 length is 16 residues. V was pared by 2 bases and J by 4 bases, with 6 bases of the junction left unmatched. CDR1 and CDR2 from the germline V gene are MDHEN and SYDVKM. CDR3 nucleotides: TGTGCCAGCAGTTTAGTCTCCGGGACAGGGGGAGAGACCCAGTACCTC. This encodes CASSLVSGTGGETQYL.

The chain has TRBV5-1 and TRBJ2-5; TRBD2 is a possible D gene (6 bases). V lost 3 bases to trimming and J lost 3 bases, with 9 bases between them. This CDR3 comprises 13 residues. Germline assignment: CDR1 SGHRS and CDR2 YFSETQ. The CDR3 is CASSSGLKETQYF. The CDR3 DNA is TGCGCCAGCAGCTCGGGACTGAAAGAGACCCAGTACTTC.

The CDR3 sequence: CASSSVSRGWQETQYF. The DNA of the CDR3 is TGTGCCAGCAGTTCCGTCAGCAGGGGGTGGCAAGAGACCCAGTACTTC. The J gene is TRBJ2-5, the V gene TRBV6-5; 7 positions match TRBD1. The germline V gene has CDR1 MNHEY and CDR2 SVGAGI. CDR3 length equals 16 residues. V was clipped by 4 bases and J by 2 bases; unmatched bases: 10.

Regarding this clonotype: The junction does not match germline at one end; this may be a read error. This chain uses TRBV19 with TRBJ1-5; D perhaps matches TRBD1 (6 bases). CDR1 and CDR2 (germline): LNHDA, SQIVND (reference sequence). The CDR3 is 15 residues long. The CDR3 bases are TGTGCTAGTAGTATAGTCGACAGGCCAGGTCAGCCCCAGCATTTT. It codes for CASSIVDRPGQPQHF.

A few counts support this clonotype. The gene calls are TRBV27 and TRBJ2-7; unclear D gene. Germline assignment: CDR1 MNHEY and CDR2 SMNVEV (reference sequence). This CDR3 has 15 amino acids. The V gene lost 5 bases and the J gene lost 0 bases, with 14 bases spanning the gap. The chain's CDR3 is CASSPAPGFSYEQYF. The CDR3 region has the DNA TGTGCCAGCAGTCCCGCCCCCGGATTCTCCTACGAGCAGTACTTC.

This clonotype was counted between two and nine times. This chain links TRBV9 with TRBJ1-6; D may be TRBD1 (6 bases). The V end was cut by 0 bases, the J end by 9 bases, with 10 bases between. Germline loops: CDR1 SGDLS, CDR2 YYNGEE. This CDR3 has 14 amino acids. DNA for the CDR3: TGTGCCAGCAGCGTAGGGACAGTGGGTTCACCCCTCCACTTT. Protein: CASSVGTVGSPLHF.

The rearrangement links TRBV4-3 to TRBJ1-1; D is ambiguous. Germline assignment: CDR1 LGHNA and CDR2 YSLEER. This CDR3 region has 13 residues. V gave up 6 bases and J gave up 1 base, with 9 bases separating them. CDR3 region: CASSQRENTEAFF. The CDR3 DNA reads TGCGCCAGCAGTCAAAGGGAGAACACTGAAGCTTTCTTT.